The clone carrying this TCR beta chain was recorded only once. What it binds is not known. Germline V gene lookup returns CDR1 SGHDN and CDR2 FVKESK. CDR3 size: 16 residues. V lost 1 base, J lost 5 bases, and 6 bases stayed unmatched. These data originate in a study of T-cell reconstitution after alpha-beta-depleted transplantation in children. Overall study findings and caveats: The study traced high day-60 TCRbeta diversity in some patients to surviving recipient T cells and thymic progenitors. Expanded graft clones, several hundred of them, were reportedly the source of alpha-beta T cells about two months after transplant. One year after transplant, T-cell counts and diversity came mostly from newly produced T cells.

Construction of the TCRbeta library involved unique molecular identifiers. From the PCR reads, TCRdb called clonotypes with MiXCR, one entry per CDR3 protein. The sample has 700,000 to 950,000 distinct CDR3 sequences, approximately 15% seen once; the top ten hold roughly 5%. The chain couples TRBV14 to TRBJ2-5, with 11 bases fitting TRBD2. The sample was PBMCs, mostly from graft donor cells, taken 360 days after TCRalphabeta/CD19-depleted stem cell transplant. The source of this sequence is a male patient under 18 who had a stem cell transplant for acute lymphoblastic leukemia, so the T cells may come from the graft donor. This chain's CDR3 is CASSQGTLAGVETQYF. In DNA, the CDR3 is TGTGCCAGCAGCCAAGGTACACTAGCGGGAGTGGAGACCCAGTACTTC.